A single sample gave rise to the 7 T cell receptor beta chains below, sequenced in a study of human T cells and chemical hapten exposure. One entry per CDR3 protein results from TCRdb running MiXCR on the RACE reads. This sample has more than 70,000 distinct CDR3 sequences, with roughly 12% found just once. Indicated time point: patch test 2, 6 weeks after DPC sensitization. Described treatment: therapeutic diphenylcyclopropenone sensitization with weekly scalp DPC. Specimen: whole blood, collected in connection with sensitization to the hapten diphenylcyclopropenone (DPC). These receptors originate from a young man with alopecia areata. Some clones in this sample may be carry-over from other donors' samples.

The chain employs TRBV10-3 and TRBJ2-2; D is unresolved. The CDR3 spans 18 residues. Germline values: CDR1 ENHRY, CDR2 SYGVKD. Trimming pared 3 bases from V and 6 bases from J, leaving 23 bases between. The CDR3 spells CAISEITFIARRSGELFF. In DNA, the CDR3 is TGTGCCATCAGTGAAATCACATTTATAGCCCGGCGGTCCGGGGAGCTGTTTTTT.

This clonotype was seen at least ten times. The chain links TRBV20-1 to TRBJ1-1; D not certain. V was cut by 6 bases and J by 8 bases, with 19 bases left in between. Germline V gene sequence: CDR1 DFQATT, CDR2 SNEGSKA (reference sequence). This CDR3 has 13 amino acids. The CDR3 sequence is CSAEIGGTIEAFF. CDR3 nucleotide sequence: TGCAGTGCCGAGATTGGAGGTACTATAGAAGCTTTCTTT.

The V and J genes are TRBV4-3 and TRBJ1-3; D not resolved. V lost 0 bases and J 0 bases, leaving 3 bases between the germline ends. Looked up from germline, CDR1 is LGHNA and CDR2 is YSLEER. This CDR3 spans 14 amino acids. CDR3 sequence (DNA): TGCGCCAGCAGCCAAGATCGCTCTGGAAACACCATATATTTT. Translated, it gives CASSQDRSGNTIYF.

This clonotype was detected only a few times. The J gene is TRBJ1-6, the V gene TRBV4-1, with D possibly matching TRBD1 (5 bases). The CDR3 is made up of 12 amino acids. Germline V gives CDR1 MGHRA, CDR2 YSYEKL. V lost 1 base to trimming and J lost 13 bases, with 8 bases between them. The CDR3 region has the DNA TGCGCCAGCAGCCAAGGGTGGGGCCCCCTCCACTTT. This gives the protein CASSQGWGPLHF.

This clonotype was recorded a few times. The chain uses TRBV12-5 and TRBJ2-2; possibly TRBD1 or TRBD2 for D (6 bases each). Trimming took off 7 bases at V and 8 bases at J, with 23 bases between the two ends. The CDR3 consists of 16 residues. Germline assignment: CDR1 LGHNT and CDR2 FRNRAP. Here the CDR3 reads CASALSGDSPSGELFF. In DNA, the CDR3 is TGTGCTAGTGCCCTTTCAGGGGACTCCCCCTCTGGGGAGCTGTTTTTT.

The table lists this clonotype with a few counts. J is TRBJ2-5 and V is TRBV24-1; 10 positions agree with TRBD1. Germline loops: CDR1 KGHDR, CDR2 SFDVKD. V lost 7 bases, J lost 1 base, and 2 bases stayed unmatched. This CDR3 contains 14 residues. CDR3 loop: CATSWDRGQETQYF. In DNA form, the CDR3 reads TGTGCCACCAGCTGGGACAGGGGCCAAGAGACCCAGTACTTC.

In this sample, this clonotype turned up a few times. The V gene is TRBV11-1, the J gene TRBJ2-7; 7 nucleotides line up with TRBD1. The CDR3 is 15 residues long. The germline CDR1 and CDR2 sequences are SGHAT and FQDESV (reference sequence). Trimming at V came to 0 bases and at J to 4 bases, leaving 6 bases not matched to a gene. This CDR3 reads CASSLARTGRYEQYF. The CDR3 nucleotides read TGTGCCAGCAGCTTAGCCAGGACAGGACGTTACGAGCAGTACTTC.